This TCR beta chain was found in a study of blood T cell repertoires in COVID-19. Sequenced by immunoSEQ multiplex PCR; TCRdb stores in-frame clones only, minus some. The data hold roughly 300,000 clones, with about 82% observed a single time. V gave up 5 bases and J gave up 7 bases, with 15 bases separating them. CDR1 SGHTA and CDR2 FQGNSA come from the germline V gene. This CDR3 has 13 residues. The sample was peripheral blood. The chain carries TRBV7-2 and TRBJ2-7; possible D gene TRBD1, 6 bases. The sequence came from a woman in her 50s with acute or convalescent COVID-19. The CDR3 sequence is CASSTQGSGEQYF. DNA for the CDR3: TGTGCCAGCAGCACACAGGGATCTGGGGAGCAGTACTTC.